Listed below are T cell receptor beta chains from one sample, sequenced in a study of T cells after yellow fever vaccination. TCRdb passed the 5' RACE reads through MiXCR, listing each CDR3 protein once. Of hundreds of thousands of distinct CDR3 sequences in the sample, roughly an eighth are singletons; the top ten hold approximately 15%. Source: PBMCs, taken on the day of the yellow fever booster vaccination. These receptors came from a man aged 25-45 years who received the YFV17D yellow fever vaccine. CDR3s include the opening cysteine and the closing phenylalanine or tryptophan. The D gene is left open where the match is weak.

j_call: TRBJ2-1
d_call: TRBD1
v_call: TRBV12-3/TRBV12-4
cdr3_aa: CASSPGTGGLEQFF

j_call: TRBJ1-2
d_call: TRBD1
v_call: TRBV20-1
cdr3_aa: CSAWDSTVGYTF

j_call: TRBJ2-1
d_call: .
v_call: TRBV5-1
cdr3_aa: CASKIAKNEQFF

j_call: TRBJ1-2
d_call: .
v_call: TRBV5-1
cdr3_aa: CASSPGEGGYGYTF

j_call: TRBJ2-7
d_call: TRBD2
v_call: TRBV12-3/TRBV12-4
cdr3_aa: CATPGTSGTYEQYF

j_call: TRBJ1-2
d_call: .
v_call: TRBV2
cdr3_aa: CASRGPNYGYTF

j_call: TRBJ1-5
d_call: .
v_call: TRBV12-3/TRBV12-4
cdr3_aa: CASSLLMDQPQHF

j_call: TRBJ2-3
d_call: .
v_call: TRBV7-9
cdr3_aa: CASSLTRLALADTQYF

j_call: TRBJ1-5
d_call: .
v_call: TRBV15
cdr3_aa: CATSRDGQANQPQHF

j_call: TRBJ2-3
d_call: TRBD1
v_call: TRBV28
cdr3_aa: CASTGGGTDTQYF

j_call: TRBJ2-7
d_call: TRBD2
v_call: TRBV20-1
cdr3_aa: CSATSGKIGEQYF

j_call: TRBJ1-3
d_call: .
v_call: TRBV12-5
cdr3_aa: CASAVTSSGNTIYF

j_call: TRBJ2-1
d_call: .
v_call: TRBV29-1
cdr3_aa: CSIKVAGEQFF

j_call: TRBJ2-5
d_call: TRBD2
v_call: TRBV2
cdr3_aa: CASSAGLAGQETQYF

j_call: TRBJ1-6
d_call: .
v_call: TRBV7-2
cdr3_aa: CASSLGSSYNSPLHF

j_call: TRBJ2-5
d_call: .
v_call: TRBV7-9
cdr3_aa: CASSLFGQPQETQYF

j_call: TRBJ2-7
d_call: .
v_call: TRBV7-6
cdr3_aa: CASSGVVLGEQYF

j_call: TRBJ2-2
d_call: .
v_call: TRBV14
cdr3_aa: CASSQDRGRTAGELFF

j_call: TRBJ2-1
d_call: TRBD2
v_call: TRBV7-9
cdr3_aa: CASSLPRGGAYNEQFF

j_call: TRBJ1-6
d_call: .
v_call: TRBV12-3/TRBV12-4
cdr3_aa: CASSLRQINSPLHF

j_call: TRBJ2-5
d_call: .
v_call: TRBV9
cdr3_aa: CASSVGRAETQYF

j_call: TRBJ1-2
d_call: .
v_call: TRBV10-3
cdr3_aa: CAISESLRGEDEDGYTF

j_call: TRBJ2-1
d_call: .
v_call: TRBV4-1
cdr3_aa: CASSPPSYSYNEQFF

j_call: TRBJ1-6
d_call: TRBD1
v_call: TRBV19
cdr3_aa: CASSIFSPGQGAQRNSPLHF

j_call: TRBJ1-2
d_call: .
v_call: TRBV19
cdr3_aa: CASLQGEGGYTF

j_call: TRBJ2-2
d_call: .
v_call: TRBV9
cdr3_aa: CASSVARTHTGELFF

j_call: TRBJ2-6
d_call: .
v_call: TRBV24-1
cdr3_aa: CATSDSGAGANVLTF

j_call: TRBJ2-7
d_call: .
v_call: TRBV6-1
cdr3_aa: CATEDSLSYEQYF

j_call: TRBJ1-4
d_call: .
v_call: TRBV6-5
cdr3_aa: CASSYERGRDEKLFF

j_call: TRBJ2-5
d_call: .
v_call: TRBV20-1
cdr3_aa: CSGKGDWEETQYF

j_call: TRBJ1-2
d_call: .
v_call: TRBV12-3/TRBV12-4
cdr3_aa: CASSLALYGYTF

j_call: TRBJ2-6
d_call: .
v_call: TRBV15
cdr3_aa: CATSRAGSSGANVLTF

j_call: TRBJ2-7
d_call: TRBD1
v_call: TRBV18
cdr3_aa: CASSPIDRAGYEQYF

j_call: TRBJ2-1
d_call: .
v_call: TRBV19
cdr3_aa: CASRTAYNEQFF

j_call: TRBJ2-7
d_call: TRBD2
v_call: TRBV29-1
cdr3_aa: CSASLDGRAWSEQYF

j_call: TRBJ2-2
d_call: .
v_call: TRBV2
cdr3_aa: CASNTGRAQNTGELFF

j_call: TRBJ2-1
d_call: TRBD2
v_call: TRBV12-3/TRBV12-4
cdr3_aa: CASSFRTSGRGSYNEQFF

j_call: TRBJ2-7
d_call: .
v_call: TRBV5-5
cdr3_aa: CASTRDPYEQYF

j_call: TRBJ2-1
d_call: TRBD2
v_call: TRBV3-1
cdr3_aa: CASSQTSGSYLVNEQFF

j_call: TRBJ2-3
d_call: .
v_call: TRBV24-1
cdr3_aa: CATSDSRTGKGDTQYF

j_call: TRBJ1-6
d_call: .
v_call: TRBV5-1
cdr3_aa: CASRIQSSYNSPLHF

j_call: TRBJ2-7
d_call: TRBD2
v_call: TRBV9
cdr3_aa: CASSAGWGTSAYEQYF

j_call: TRBJ1-5
d_call: TRBD1
v_call: TRBV7-2
cdr3_aa: CASSLVWDRGRNQPQHF

j_call: TRBJ2-7
d_call: TRBD2
v_call: TRBV6-1
cdr3_aa: CAVRRGLASNEQYF

j_call: TRBJ2-3
d_call: TRBD2
v_call: TRBV10-3
cdr3_aa: CAISGTSALSTDTQYF

j_call: TRBJ1-6
d_call: .
v_call: TRBV18
cdr3_aa: CASSPSVASYNSPLHF

j_call: TRBJ2-1
d_call: .
v_call: TRBV29-1
cdr3_aa: CSVASLYNEQFF

j_call: TRBJ1-1
d_call: .
v_call: TRBV11-2
cdr3_aa: CASSSDPEAFF

j_call: TRBJ2-7
d_call: .
v_call: TRBV19
cdr3_aa: CASTEYGGGEQYF

j_call: TRBJ2-1
d_call: .
v_call: TRBV3-1
cdr3_aa: CASSQVGTPHNEQFF